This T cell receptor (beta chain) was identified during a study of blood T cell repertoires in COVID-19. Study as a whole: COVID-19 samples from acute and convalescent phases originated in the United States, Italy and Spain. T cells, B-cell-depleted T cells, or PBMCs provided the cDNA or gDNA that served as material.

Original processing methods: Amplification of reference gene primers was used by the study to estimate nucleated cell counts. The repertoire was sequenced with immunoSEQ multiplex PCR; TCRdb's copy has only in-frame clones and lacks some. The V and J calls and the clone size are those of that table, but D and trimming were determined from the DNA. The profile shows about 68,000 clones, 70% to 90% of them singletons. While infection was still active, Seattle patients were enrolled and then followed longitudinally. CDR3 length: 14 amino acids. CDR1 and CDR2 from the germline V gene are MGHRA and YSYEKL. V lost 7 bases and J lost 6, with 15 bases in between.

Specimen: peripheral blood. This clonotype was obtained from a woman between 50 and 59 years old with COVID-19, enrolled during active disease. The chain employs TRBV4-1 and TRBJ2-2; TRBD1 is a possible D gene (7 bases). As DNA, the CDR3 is TGCGCCAGCAAGGGCAGGGGGGTGTCCGGGGAGCTGTTTTTT. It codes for CASKGRGVSGELFF.